A single sample is the source of the 19 T cell receptor beta chains below, sequenced in a study of T cell responses to AZD1222 COVID-19 vaccine (dated by TCRdb to about 2021). Libraries were prepared through the immunoSEQ multiplex PCR assay. Here the immuneACCESS table is served through TCRdb, limited to in-frame sequences with V and J called. Missing clones are a known gap in these copies; in checked studies unresolved V genes cover under half, and the rest lacks a known reason. The sample table shows 120,000 or so clones, and around 91% are seen once. The ten most abundant clones make up 4% to 5.5% of the sample. This specimen's time point label, per the study, means: baseline before first vaccination. According to the study, the label for this sample's treatment or condition signals: meningococcal conjugate vaccine given as trial control. The sample was peripheral blood, taken on day 0 of MenACWY control vaccination. The origin of the receptors is an adult in good health.

The chain links TRBV28 to TRBJ1-6; D call uncertain. The CDR3 is 16 amino acids. V lost 8 bases and J lost 2, with 16 bases in between. CDR1 MDHEN and CDR2 SYDVKM come from the germline V gene. This CDR3 is CASRGYGFTYNSPLHF. Written as DNA, the CDR3 is TGTGCCAGCCGAGGTTATGGCTTTACCTATAATTCACCCCTCCACTTT.

The chain uses TRBV5-1 and TRBJ1-4, with 7 bases aligning to TRBD1. The CDR3 runs to 14 residues. V was pared by 3 bases and J by 7 bases, with 6 bases of the junction left unmatched. In germline, CDR1 is SGHRS, CDR2 YFSETQ. The CDR3 sequence is CASSSDREGEKLFF. The CDR3 DNA follows: TGCGCCAGCAGCTCCGACAGGGAGGGTGAAAAACTGTTTTTT.

The chain has TRBV4-1 and TRBJ2-1, with 8 bases lining up with TRBD2. The CDR3 length is 15 residues. Losses at the gene ends were 3 bases for V and 4 bases for J; bases not matched to a gene: 5. Germline CDR1 MGHRA, CDR2 YSYEKL. The CDR3 DNA is TGCGCCAGCAGCCATGTTGGCGGGGGGTACAATGAGCAGTTCTTC. This encodes CASSHVGGGYNEQFF.

The chain is built from TRBV6-2 or TRBV6-3 and TRBJ1-5, with no clear D. Germline V gene lookup returns CDR1 MNHEY and CDR2 SVGEGT. Deletions cut 4 bases from V and 5 bases from J, with 18 bases between. The CDR3 is made up of 16 amino acids. CDR3 protein: CASSLPQTHSYQPQHF. CDR3 nucleotide sequence: TGTGCCAGCAGTTTACCACAGACCCATTCCTATCAGCCCCAGCATTTT.

The chain couples TRBV19 to TRBJ1-1; TRBD1 agrees at 8 bases. The CDR3 runs to 14 residues. CDR1 is LNHDA, CDR2 SQIVND, per germline (reference sequence). Unmatched junction bases numbered 4, after V lost 6 bases and J lost 1 base. CDR3 sequence: CASSPGGGNTEAFF. The DNA for the CDR3 is TGTGCCAGTAGCCCAGGGGGCGGGAACACTGAAGCTTTCTTT.

The V and J genes are TRBV30 and TRBJ1-1; D unresolved. This CDR3 contains 13 residues. Germline V gene data show CDR1 as GTSNPN and CDR2 as SVGIG (reference sequence). Deletions cut 4 bases from V and 1 base from J, with 10 bases between. CDR3 nucleotide sequence: TGTGCCTGGAAAAGAGACAAGAACACTGAAGCTTTCTTT. This gives the protein CAWKRDKNTEAFF. Based on the CDR3 plus reference TRBV30 and TRBJ1-1, the full variable domain is SQTIHQWPATLVQPVGSPLSLECTVEGTSNPNLYWYRQAAGRGLQLLFYSVGIGQISSEVPQNLSASRPQDRQFILSSKKLLLSDSGFYLCAWKRDKNTEAFFGQGTRLTVV.

This clone appeared a single time. V is TRBV18 and J is TRBJ2-4; the D gene is possibly TRBD2 (7 bases). This CDR3 has 14 residues. Germline V gives CDR1 KGHSH, CDR2 LQKENI. Trimming shortened V by 3 bases and J by 7 bases, and 13 bases separated the two germline ends. CDR3 protein: CASSPSGGENIQYF. The CDR3, as DNA: TGTGCCAGCTCACCGTCGGGGGGCGAGAACATTCAGTACTTC.

The rearrangement links TRBV30 to TRBJ1-2; the D is unclear. CDR3 length equals 12 residues. Per the germline V gene, CDR1 is GTSNPN and CDR2 is SVGIG (reference sequence). V gave up 4 bases and J gave up 3 bases, with 9 bases separating them. The CDR3 DNA reads as TGTGCCTGGACCGAGGCCCACTATGGCTACACCTTC. Residues: CAWTEAHYGYTF.

The V call is TRBV7-9, the J call TRBJ1-2; D is perhaps TRBD1 (6 bases). Germline CDR1 and CDR2: SEHNR and FQNEAQ (reference sequence). The CDR3 loop spans 12 amino acids. Trimming took 3 bases from V and 4 from J, leaving 6 bases between them. The CDR3 DNA follows: TGTGCCAGCAGCTTCAGGGGCTATGGCTACACCTTC. Protein: CASSFRGYGYTF.

This rearrangement joins TRBV7-8 to TRBJ2-3; D is uncertain. CDR1 is SGHVS and CDR2 is FQNEAQ in the germline V gene. This CDR3 contains 14 residues. V was cut by 5 bases and J by 2 bases, with 11 bases left in between. CDR3 nucleotides: TGTGCCAGCAGCCTACGGGCAGACACAGATACGCAGTATTTT. Its protein product is CASSLRADTDTQYF.

The gene calls are TRBV20-1 and TRBJ2-2; possibly TRBD1 for D (6 bases). V lost 5 bases and J 3 bases, leaving 19 bases between the germline ends. CDR1 and CDR2 from the germline V gene are DFQATT and SNEGSKA (reference sequence). The CDR3 is 16 amino acids. For the CDR3, the DNA is TGCAGTGCTCGTGCATCACAGGGTATCGACACCGGGGAGCTGTTTTTT. This sequence encodes CSARASQGIDTGELFF.

The chain recombines TRBV27 with TRBJ2-6; 11 nucleotides agree with TRBD2. This CDR3 spans 17 amino acids. Germline-derived CDR1 and CDR2 are MNHEY and SMNVEV (reference sequence). The ends lost 3 bases at V and 0 bases at J; junction bases unmatched: 1. This CDR3 reads CASSLGLADSGANVLTF. The CDR3, as DNA: TGTGCCAGCAGTTTGGGACTAGCGGACTCTGGGGCCAACGTCCTGACTTTC.

The chain has TRBV21-1 and TRBJ1-4; the listed D gene, TRBD1, was not tested against the DNA. TRBV21-1 is flagged as a pseudogene. CDR3 length equals 19 residues. CDR3 coding DNA: TGTGCCAGCAGAGACACCCGGGACAGGAAGAACGTAGGTAATGAAAAACTGTTTTTT. Translation: CASRDTRDRKNVGNEKLFF.

V gene TRBV14 combines with J gene TRBJ1-4; D is unresolved. The CDR3 covers 15 residues. Trimming removed 5 bases from V and 7 bases from J, with 17 bases in between. Germline loops: CDR1 SGHDN, CDR2 FVKESK. The CDR3 DNA follows: TGTGCCAGCAGCTCCCTGGGCAGGAAAAGTGAAAAACTGTTTTTT. Amino acid sequence: CASSSLGRKSEKLFF.

The table lists this clone with a few counts. The J gene is TRBJ1-6, the V gene TRBV27; 11 bases match TRBD1. This CDR3 comprises 14 residues. The J segment lost 10 bases and the V segment lost 6 bases, leaving 5 bases of the junction unmatched. Germline CDR1 reads MNHEY; CDR2 reads SMNVEV (reference sequence). The CDR3 DNA reads TGTGCCAGCAGACGGACAGGGGGCGTATCACCCCTCCACTTT. Protein: CASRRTGGVSPLHF.

This chain joins TRBV11-2 and TRBJ1-2, with a possible D match to TRBD1 (5 bases). Germline V gives CDR1 SGHAT, CDR2 FQNNGV. The CDR3 length is 17 residues. The V gene lost 5 bases and the J gene lost 8 bases, with 27 bases spanning the gap. CDR3 amino acids: CASSRRWGGGGEYGYTF. CDR3 sequence (DNA): TGTGCCAGCAGCCGAAGGTGGGGGGGTGGCGGAGAGTACGGCTACACCTTC.

CDR3 sequence (DNA): TGTGCCAGTAGTATAGATATTAACCGGCCGGAGACCCAGTACTTC. This encodes CASSIDINRPETQYF. The chain combines TRBV19 with TRBJ2-5; D gene unclear. The CDR3 contains 15 residues. Germline lookup yields CDR1 LNHDA and CDR2 SQIVND (reference sequence). Trimming left V 0 bases short and J 5 bases short, with 13 bases between. Full variable domain (missing parts from reference TRBV19 and TRBJ2-5): DGGITQSPKYLFRKEGQNVTLSCEQNLNHDAMYWYRQDPGQGLRLIYYSQIVNDFQKGDIAEGYSVSREKKESFPLTVTSAQKNPTAFYLCASSIDINRPETQYFGPGTRLLVL.

The gene calls are TRBV20-1 and TRBJ1-5; weak D call: TRBD1 (5 bases). CDR1 is DFQATT, CDR2 SNEGSKA, per germline (reference sequence). This CDR3 is 15 amino acids long. Between the trimmed V and J ends, which lost 3 bases and 1 base, there was a span of 13 bases. This CDR3 is CSASPGGRSNQPQHF. The CDR3 bases are TGCAGTGCTAGTCCCGGGGGGAGAAGCAATCAGCCCCAGCATTTT.

This rearrangement joins TRBV5-8 to TRBJ2-2; 9 bases fit TRBD1. With V trimmed by 3 bases and J by 7 bases, 7 bases remained unmatched. Germline V gene lookup returns CDR1 SGHTS and CDR2 YDEGEE. The CDR3 covers 15 residues. The CDR3 spells CASSSGQGTNGELFF. For the CDR3, the DNA is TGTGCCAGCAGCTCCGGACAGGGGACGAACGGGGAGCTGTTTTTT.